This TCR beta chain was recovered during a study of T cell repertoires in cytomegalovirus infection. On the study more broadly: CMV epitopes used comprised recently identified HLA-C-restricted ones and well-studied HLA-B-restricted ones. The study's findings and limits: Across the ex vivo response, the dominant clonotypes were HLA-C-restricted CMV-specific TCR beta clonotypes.

CDR1 and CDR2 (germline): SGHVS, FNYEAQ. This CDR3 comprises 13 residues. Each CDR3 protein gets one entry after TCRdb re-called the reads with MiXCR. The sample consists of 450,000 to 650,000 distinct CDR3 sequences, approximately 40% of them appearing once. To note about this clonotype: Antigen unknown.

Sequences were derived from cultured PBMCs, sampled from culture after CMV antigen stimulation. The chain uses TRBV7-6 and TRBJ1-4, with D possibly being TRBD1 (5 bases). The sequence derives from a human donor in good health (CMV status not recorded). Some clones in this sample may be carry-over from other donors' samples. CDR3 sequence: CVTSGGPNEKLFF. The DNA of the CDR3 is TGTGTCACAAGCGGGGGACCTAATGAAAAACTGTTTTTT.